Below are 10 T cell receptor beta chains sequenced from a single sample in a study of breast tumors, draining lymph nodes, adjacent tissues. TCRdb passed the multiplex PCR reads through MiXCR, listing each CDR3 protein once. In the table there are under 45,000 distinct CDR3 sequences, 35% to 40% of which are singletons. What was sequenced was breast tumor tissue. The receptors come from a female donor with breast cancer. Some clones in this sample may be carry-over from other donors' samples.

The table lists this clonotype with many counts. This sequence joins TRBV20-1 and TRBJ2-1; D is unresolved. Deletions cut 3 bases from V and 6 bases from J, with 6 bases between. CDR3 length: 11 amino acids. Germline-derived CDR1 and CDR2 are DFQATT and SNEGSKA (reference sequence). In DNA, the CDR3 is TGCAGTGCTAGTGACCGCAATGAGCAGTTCTTC. Its protein product is CSASDRNEQFF.

The chain joins TRBV29-1 to TRBJ2-1; 14 nucleotides line up with TRBD2. V shed 7 bases, J shed 9 bases, and the junction held 8 bases outside the gene matches. CDR3 length: 14 residues. In germline, CDR1 is SQVTM, CDR2 ANQGSEA. The CDR3 loop reads CSARLAGGLGEQFF. DNA of the CDR3: TGCAGCGCCCGACTAGCGGGAGGGTTGGGTGAGCAGTTCTTC.

The chain combines TRBV20-1 with TRBJ1-4; TRBD1 aligns across 7 bases. The length of the CDR3 is 13 residues. Per the germline V gene, CDR1 is DFQATT and CDR2 is SNEGSKA (reference sequence). J gave up 5 bases and V 5 bases, and 5 bases lay outside the gene matches. CDR3 in amino acids: CSALRGPNEKLFF. The CDR3 DNA follows: TGCAGTGCTCTTAGGGGGCCCAATGAAAAACTGTTTTTT.

In this sample, this clonotype turned up many times. The chain employs TRBV20-1 and TRBJ1-2; no reliable D call. The CDR3 sequence is 13 residues long. V lost 0 bases to trimming and J lost 0 bases, with 5 bases between them. CDR1 is DFQATT and CDR2 is SNEGSKA in the germline V gene (reference sequence). CDR3 coding DNA: TGCAGTGCTAGAGATCTCTCTAACTATGGCTACACCTTC. Amino acids: CSARDLSNYGYTF.

This clonotype was found many times. The chain joins TRBV7-9 to TRBJ2-5; 7 bases align to TRBD1. V was clipped by 4 bases and J by 5 bases; unmatched bases: 10. The CDR3 runs to 15 residues. Germline CDR1 reads SEHNR; CDR2 reads FQNEAQ (reference sequence). The CDR3 region has the DNA TGTGCCAGCAGCTCGCCGCGGACAGGCGGGGAGACCCAGTACTTC. Its protein is CASSSPRTGGETQYF.

In nucleotides, the CDR3 is TGTGCCAGTAGTATTCGCGGATTTATTGGGTCACCCGGGGAGCTGTTTTTT. It yields the protein CASSIRGFIGSPGELFF. This chain joins TRBV19 and TRBJ2-2; no definite D call. Germline V gene data show CDR1 as LNHDA and CDR2 as SQIVND (reference sequence). Trimming shortened V by 3 bases and J by 6 bases, and 20 bases separated the two germline ends. This CDR3 has 17 residues. Full variable domain (rest looked up from reference TRBV19 and TRBJ2-2): DGGITQSPKYLFRKEGQNVTLSCEQNLNHDAMYWYRQDPGQGLRLIYYSQIVNDFQKGDIAEGYSVSREKKESFPLTVTSAQKNPTAFYLCASSIRGFIGSPGELFFGEGSRLTVL.

This clonotype has a count of ten or more. The rearrangement links TRBV20-1 to TRBJ2-5; TRBD1 matches at 11 bases. The V segment lost 5 bases and the J segment 4 bases; nucleotides outside the gene matches: 0. Germline V CDR1 and CDR2: DFQATT, SNEGSKA (reference sequence). The length of the CDR3 is 12 residues. The DNA for the CDR3 is TGCAGTGCTGGACAGGGGGCAGAGACCCAGTACTTC. Translated, it gives CSAGQGAETQYF.

The chain has TRBV6-5 and TRBJ1-6; D perhaps matches TRBD1 (6 bases). The germline gives CDR1 MNHEY, CDR2 SVGAGI. V dropped 6 bases and J dropped 5 bases, with 14 bases sitting between them. CDR3 size: 15 residues. CDR3 coding DNA: TGTGCCAGCAGAGGGGGGACACGGGATAATTCACCCCTCCACTTT. Its protein is CASRGGTRDNSPLHF.

The rearrangement joins TRBV5-1 to TRBJ2-3; TRBD2 agrees at 13 bases. The CDR3 contains 18 residues. Germline trimming cut 1 base from V and 4 bases from J; bases unmatched to any gene: 9. Germline-derived CDR1 and CDR2 are SGHRS and YFSETQ. The CDR3 sequence: CASSLSVPGLAGADTQYF. CDR3 in DNA: TGCGCCAGCAGCTTGAGCGTTCCTGGACTAGCGGGAGCAGATACGCAGTATTTT.

This clonotype was seen ten or more times. The chain has TRBV6-5 and TRBJ1-3; TRBD1 might be the D (6 bases). V gave up 5 bases and J gave up 7 bases, with 15 bases separating them. The CDR3 loop spans 14 amino acids. Germline V lookup: CDR1 MNHEY, CDR2 SVGAGI. DNA of the CDR3: TGTGCCAGCAGTAAAGGGGTACAGGGTAACACCATATATTTT. It encodes CASSKGVQGNTIYF.